This T cell receptor (beta chain) originates from a study of T cell responses to AZD1222 COVID-19 vaccine. The method was immunoSEQ multiplex PCR; TCRdb's version includes in-frame clones alone and lacks a portion of them. The sample contains about 140,000 clones, 80% to 90% of which appear only once. Study-wide results and caveats: Mostly white British, mostly female donors; authors suggested clonal diversity may be underestimated. Spike-specific TCR repertoires showed rising breadth and depth after two AZD1222 doses.

Trimming left V 1 base short and J 3 bases short, with 9 bases between. Germline CDR1 reads SGHAT; CDR2 reads FQNNGV. The CDR3 runs 15 residues. Comment on this clone: Its antigen is undetermined.

This TCR came from an adult in good health. V gene TRBV11-2 combines with J gene TRBJ2-2; D is possibly TRBD1 (6 bases). This specimen consisted of peripheral blood, obtained on day 0 of AZD1222 vaccination. The CDR3 DNA follows: TGTGCCAGCAGCTTAGTGGGGGCCTACACCGGGGAGCTGTTTTTT. Amino acid sequence: CASSLVGAYTGELFF. Full variable domain (missing parts from reference TRBV11-2 and TRBJ2-2): EAGVAQSPRYKIIEKRQSVAFWCNPISGHATLYWYQQILGQGPKLLIQFQNNGVVDDSQLPKDRFSAERLKGVDSTLKIQPAKLEDSAVYLCASSLVGAYTGELFFGEGSRLTVL.